The 29 T cell receptor beta chains below come from one sample, sequenced in a study of cytomegalovirus exposure and HLA in healthy donors. Sequenced by immunoSEQ multiplex PCR; TCRdb stores in-frame clones only, minus some. Of about 71,000 clones in the sample, about 95% were seen once. Sequencing input: PBMCs. Source of these receptors: a woman aged 18-29 years in good health and CMV-seronegative.

The CDR3, as DNA: TGTGCCTGGAGACCCACCCCCGGGGGCAATGAGCAGTTCTTC. This encodes CAWRPTPGGNEQFF. The chain carries TRBV30 and TRBJ2-1; TRBD2 might be the D (6 bases). The CDR3 has 14 amino acids. V lost 3 bases to trimming and J lost 6 bases, with 15 bases between them. In germline, CDR1 is GTSNPN, CDR2 SVGIG (reference sequence).

The chain employs TRBV7-9 and TRBJ2-5; possible D gene TRBD2, 5 bases. This CDR3 is 13 amino acids long. In germline, CDR1 is SEHNR, CDR2 FQNEAQ (reference sequence). V gave up 2 bases and J gave up 1 base, with 5 bases separating them. This CDR3 reads CASSLSGQETQYF. DNA for the CDR3: TGTGCCAGCAGCTTAAGCGGCCAAGAGACCCAGTACTTC.

About this clone: The identical CDR3 is also encoded by other nucleotide sequences in the sample. V gene TRBV5-4 combines with J gene TRBJ1-2; D is possibly TRBD1 (6 bases). V was clipped by 3 bases and J by 4 bases, with 13 bases between them. CDR3 length equals 14 residues. Per germline, CDR1 SGHNT and CDR2 YYREEE (reference sequence). This CDR3 is CASSSTGGSYGYTF. The CDR3 DNA is TGTGCCAGCAGCTCGACAGGCGGATCCTATGGCTACACCTTC. The whole variable domain, filled in from reference TRBV5-4 and TRBJ1-2, reads ETGVTQSPTHLIKTRGQQVTLRCSSQSGHNTVSWYQQALGQGPQFIFQYYREEENGRGNFPPRFSGLQFPNYSSELNVNALELDDSALYLCASSSTGGSYGYTFGSGTRLTVV.

V is TRBV27 and J is TRBJ1-5, with 8 bases lining up with TRBD1. Looked up from germline, CDR1 is MNHEY and CDR2 is SMNVEV (reference sequence). CDR3 length: 14 residues. Germline trimming cut 5 bases from V and 4 bases from J; bases unmatched to any gene: 4. The CDR3 reads CASSRQGRNQPQHF. In DNA form, the CDR3 reads TGTGCCAGCAGTAGACAGGGGCGGAATCAGCCCCAGCATTTT.

The chain carries TRBV7-9 and TRBJ1-2; 8 bases are shared with TRBD1. This CDR3 has 13 residues. J was trimmed by 8 bases and V by 3 bases; bases with no gene match: 5. Per germline, CDR1 SEHNR and CDR2 FQNEAQ (reference sequence). The CDR3 here is CASSFGQGQGYTF. The CDR3 coding sequence is TGTGCCAGCAGCTTCGGACAGGGACAGGGCTACACCTTC.

The chain employs TRBV6-1 and TRBJ2-7; tentatively, D is TRBD1 (6 bases). The CDR3 runs to 14 residues. From germline, CDR1 is MNHNS and CDR2 SASEGT. Between the trimmed V and J ends, which lost 5 bases and 7 bases, there was a span of 18 bases. CDR3 coding DNA: TGTGCCAGCAGTCGACTGGACAGTGAGTCGGAGCAGTACTTC. Residues: CASSRLDSESEQYF.

This chain connects TRBV19 to TRBJ1-1; 7 positions agree with TRBD1. This CDR3 is 11 amino acids long. Looked up from germline, CDR1 is LNHDA and CDR2 is SQIVND (reference sequence). The V and J ends lost 6 bases and 14 bases, in that order; junction bases with no gene match: 9. Written as DNA, the CDR3 is TGTGCCAGTAGGCTAGGGGACAGCTTCTTCTTT. It codes for CASRLGDSFFF.

This clone occurred once. This chain uses TRBV5-6 with TRBJ2-5; D gene unclear. CDR1 and CDR2 (germline): SGHDT, YYEEEE. V gave up 6 bases and J gave up 7 bases, with 10 bases separating them. CDR3 length equals 11 residues. The chain's CDR3 is CASIATRTQYF. In DNA form, the CDR3 reads TGTGCCAGCATCGCGACAAGGACCCAGTACTTC.

As regards this clone: This same CDR3 is encoded by further DNA sequences in the sample. This rearrangement joins TRBV6-4 to TRBJ2-3, with a possible D match to TRBD2 (6 bases). V was cut by 0 bases and J by 3 bases, with 10 bases left in between. Germline values: CDR1 MRHNA, CDR2 SNTAGT. The CDR3 extends over 15 amino acids. The CDR3 DNA sequence: TGTGCCAGCAGTGACTCGCCAGGAGGGACAGATACGCAGTATTTT. It codes for CASSDSPGGTDTQYF.

The V call is TRBV6-7, the J call TRBJ1-1; 9 nucleotides agree with TRBD1. TRBV6-7 is marked as an open reading frame, function uncertain. The CDR3 spans 17 residues. The V segment lost 3 bases and the J segment 0 bases; nucleotides outside the gene matches: 8. DNA for the CDR3: TGTGCCAGCAGTTATTTTACAGGGGGCATTCTGAACACTGAAGCTTTCTTT. This encodes CASSYFTGGILNTEAFF.

This clone showed up just a few times. The chain carries TRBV29-1 and TRBJ1-1; D ambiguous. The CDR3 covers 13 residues. Deletions cut 7 bases from V and 1 base from J, with 13 bases between. Germline V gene lookup returns CDR1 SQVTM and CDR2 ANQGSEA. The CDR3 loop reads CSARHDPNTEAFF. DNA for the CDR3: TGCAGCGCCAGACACGATCCGAACACTGAAGCTTTCTTT.

This clone has just one count. CDR3 region: CASSLVSGGPQETQYF. CDR3 nucleotide sequence: TGCGCCAGCAGCTTGGTTTCGGGGGGCCCTCAAGAGACCCAGTACTTC. The rearrangement links TRBV5-1 to TRBJ2-5, with D tentatively TRBD2 (7 bases). The CDR3 contains 16 residues. The germline V and J ends were trimmed by 0 bases and 2 bases, with 14 bases remaining between them. Germline assignment: CDR1 SGHRS and CDR2 YFSETQ.

J is TRBJ1-1 and V is TRBV7-2; 9 positions match TRBD1. Per germline, CDR1 SGHTA and CDR2 FQGNSA. The CDR3 spans 15 residues. V dropped 2 bases and J dropped 9; count of bases not matched to a gene: 10. The CDR3 DNA reads TGTGCCAGCAGCTTATCCACGACAGGGGGGGTGAAAGCTTTCTTT. It codes for CASSLSTTGGVKAFF.

Of note for this clone: A read error may account for a junction end that differs from germline. The chain couples TRBV2 to TRBJ1-4; D is uncertain. From germline, CDR1 is SNHLY and CDR2 FYNNEI. This CDR3 spans 15 amino acids. CDR3 sequence: CASSPPTRVNEKMFF. The CDR3 DNA follows: TGTGCCAGCAGTCCCCCGACACGAGTGAATGAAAAAATGTTTTTT. Using reference TRBV2 and TRBJ1-4 for the parts outside the CDR3, the full variable domain is EPEVTQTPSHQVTQMGQEVILRCVPISNHLYFYWYRQILGQKVEFLVSFYNNEISEKSEIFDDQFSVERPDGSNFTLKIRSTKLEDSAMYFCASSPPTRVNEKMFFGSGTQLSVL.

The rearrangement links TRBV10-3 to TRBJ1-2, with 12 nucleotides matching TRBD1. This CDR3 comprises 15 residues. Germline V lookup: CDR1 ENHRY, CDR2 SYGVKD. V shed 10 bases, J shed 2 bases, and the junction held 8 bases outside the gene matches. CDR3 in amino acids: CATSGTGGGNYGYTF. For the CDR3, the DNA is TGTGCCACCTCCGGGACAGGGGGCGGAAACTATGGCTACACCTTC.

This clone came up once. V is TRBV14 and J is TRBJ2-6; 8 bases are shared with TRBD1. From germline, CDR1 is SGHDN and CDR2 FVKESK. The ends lost 4 bases at V and 1 base at J; junction bases unmatched: 0. This CDR3 comprises 15 residues. The CDR3 loop is CASSRQGSGANVLTF. Written as DNA, the CDR3 is TGTGCCAGCAGCCGACAGGGGTCTGGGGCCAACGTCCTGACTTTC.

This chain uses TRBV7-9 with TRBJ2-7; 12 nucleotides line up with TRBD1. In germline, CDR1 is SEHNR, CDR2 FQNEAQ (reference sequence). The CDR3 consists of 15 residues. V lost 1 base to trimming and J lost 5 bases; unmatched junction nucleotides: 3. DNA of the CDR3: TGTGCCAGCAGCTTAGTGGGACAGGGGGCCCACGAGCAGTACTTC. Its protein product is CASSLVGQGAHEQYF.

The CDR3 DNA sequence: TGTGCCAGCAGCTCAGTACAGGGAATAGGAACAGATACGCAGTATTTT. This codes for CASSSVQGIGTDTQYF. The rearrangement joins TRBV5-5 to TRBJ2-3, with TRBD1 as a possible D gene (6 bases). The CDR3 runs 16 residues. The V end lost 3 bases, the J end lost 3 bases, and 17 bases lay between the germline ends. Germline CDR1 SGHKS, CDR2 YYEKEE (reference sequence). The whole variable domain, filled in from reference TRBV5-5 and TRBJ2-3, reads DAGVTQSPTHLIKTRGQQVTLRCSPISGHKSVSWYQQVLGQGPQFIFQYYEKEERGRGNFPDRFSARQFPNYSSELNVNALLLGDSALYLCASSSVQGIGTDTQYFGPGTRLTVL.

The rearrangement joins TRBV14 to TRBJ2-7; 7 nucleotides line up with TRBD2. Trimming took 6 bases from V and 5 from J; bases not matched to a gene: 10. Germline CDR1 is SGHDN and CDR2 is FVKESK. This CDR3 is built from 14 residues. For the CDR3, the DNA is TGTGCCAGCAGTACCACCGGGACTACAAACGAGCAGTACTTC. This encodes CASSTTGTTNEQYF.

This clone was picked up a small number of times. The chain recombines TRBV6-1 with TRBJ2-7; 7 bases fit TRBD2. This CDR3 has 15 residues. J was trimmed by 0 bases and V by 1 base; bases with no gene match: 3. The germline V gene encodes CDR1 MNHNS and CDR2 SASEGT. The CDR3 region is CASSEDGGSSYEQYF. CDR3 sequence (DNA): TGTGCCAGCAGTGAAGATGGCGGGAGCTCCTACGAGCAGTACTTC.

The V call is TRBV30, the J call TRBJ2-2; D possibly corresponds to TRBD1 (6 bases). Germline V gene sequence: CDR1 GTSNPN, CDR2 SVGIG (reference sequence). V was clipped by 2 bases and J by 5 bases, with 15 bases between them. This CDR3 has 15 residues. Here the CDR3 reads CAWSPDRPGTGELFF. The CDR3 DNA reads TGTGCCTGGAGTCCCGACAGGCCCGGGACCGGGGAGCTGTTTTTT.

V is TRBV4-3 and J is TRBJ1-6; 8 bases map to TRBD1. V lost 5 bases to trimming and J lost 9 bases; unmatched junction nucleotides: 6. The CDR3 contains 14 residues. CDR1 LGHNA and CDR2 YSLEER come from the germline V gene. The CDR3: CASSGRGHGSPLHF. For the CDR3, the DNA is TGCGCCAGCAGCGGCAGGGGGCATGGTTCACCCCTCCACTTT.

This chain uses TRBV10-3 with TRBJ1-3, with D hard to call. The V gene lost 7 bases and the J gene lost 0 bases, with 10 bases spanning the gap. Germline values: CDR1 ENHRY, CDR2 SYGVKD. This CDR3 has 14 amino acids. CDR3 sequence: CAIMNESSGNTIYF. The CDR3 DNA is TGTGCCATCATGAACGAGAGCTCTGGAAACACCATATATTTT.

The V call is TRBV27, the J call TRBJ2-7, with D hard to call. The CDR3 loop spans 13 amino acids. V was clipped by 3 bases and J by 1 base, with 7 bases between them. Per the germline V gene, CDR1 is MNHEY and CDR2 is SMNVEV (reference sequence). CDR3 sequence reads: CASSFIGSYEQYF. The CDR3 DNA sequence: TGTGCCAGCAGTTTCATCGGGTCCTACGAGCAGTACTTC.

The chain is built from TRBV6-4 and TRBJ2-1, with 10 bases fitting TRBD2. CDR3 size: 16 residues. Germline V gene sequence: CDR1 MRHNA, CDR2 SNTAGT. Germline trimming cut 0 bases from V and 7 bases from J; bases unmatched to any gene: 6. The CDR3: CASSDSTASGGNEQFF. The CDR3, as DNA: TGTGCCAGCAGTGACTCGACGGCTAGCGGGGGAAATGAGCAGTTCTTC.

The chain joins TRBV11-2 to TRBJ1-4, with 11 bases that match TRBD1. This CDR3 is built from 16 residues. In germline, CDR1 is SGHAT, CDR2 FQNNGV. V lost 5 bases and J lost 0; bases outside the gene matches: 2. The CDR3: CASSLGQGATNEKLFF. For the CDR3, the DNA is TGTGCCAGCAGCCTGGGACAGGGGGCAACTAATGAAAAACTGTTTTTT.

The chain employs TRBV14 and TRBJ2-2; the D is unclear. CDR3 size: 14 residues. Germline lookup yields CDR1 SGHDN and CDR2 FVKESK. With 3 bases removed from V and 4 bases from J, the gap between germline ends came to 9 bases. The CDR3 sequence is CASSQGRFTGELFF. In nucleotides, the CDR3 is TGTGCCAGCAGCCAGGGCCGGTTCACCGGGGAGCTGTTTTTT.

This clone was picked up one time. The chain is built from TRBV6-5 and TRBJ1-1; weak D call: TRBD1 (5 bases). The germline CDR1 and CDR2 sequences are MNHEY and SVGAGI. CDR3 size: 15 residues. V was shortened by 2 bases and J by 3 bases, with 13 bases between the two germline ends. CDR3 sequence: CASSYGGEWDTEAFF. As DNA, the CDR3 is TGTGCCAGCAGTTACGGGGGGGAATGGGACACTGAAGCTTTCTTT.

The chain carries TRBV11-2 and TRBJ2-3; perhaps TRBD1 as D (6 bases). V was cut by 11 bases and J by 3 bases, with 15 bases left in between. Germline V CDR1 and CDR2: SGHAT, FQNNGV. This CDR3 is 13 amino acids long. Written as DNA, the CDR3 is TGTGCCGAGGCAGGGGAGCGGACAGATACGCAGTATTTT. As protein: CAEAGERTDTQYF.